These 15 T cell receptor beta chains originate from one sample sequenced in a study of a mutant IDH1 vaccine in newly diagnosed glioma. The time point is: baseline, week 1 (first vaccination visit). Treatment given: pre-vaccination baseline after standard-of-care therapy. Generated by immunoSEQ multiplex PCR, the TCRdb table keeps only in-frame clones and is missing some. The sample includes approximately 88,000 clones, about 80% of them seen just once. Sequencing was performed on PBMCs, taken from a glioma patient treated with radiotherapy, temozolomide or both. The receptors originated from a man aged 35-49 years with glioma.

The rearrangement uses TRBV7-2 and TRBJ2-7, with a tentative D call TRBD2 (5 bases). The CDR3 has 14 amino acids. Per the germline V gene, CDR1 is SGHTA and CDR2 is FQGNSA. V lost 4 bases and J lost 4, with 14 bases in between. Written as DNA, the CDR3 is TGTGCCAGCAGCTCCCTCGGAGGTGGTTACGAGCAGTACTTC. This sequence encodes CASSSLGGGYEQYF. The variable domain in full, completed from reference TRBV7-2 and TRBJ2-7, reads GAGVSQSPSNKVTEKGKDVELRCDPISGHTALYWYRQSLGQGLEFLIYFQGNSAPDKSGLPSDRFSAERTGGSVSTLTIQRTQQEDSAVYLCASSSLGGGYEQYFGPGTRLTVT.

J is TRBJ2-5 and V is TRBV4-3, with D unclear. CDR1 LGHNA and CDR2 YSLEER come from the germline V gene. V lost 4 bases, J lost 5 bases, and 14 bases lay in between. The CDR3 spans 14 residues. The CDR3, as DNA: TGCGCCAGCAGCCCCTCGTTAGTAAGTGAGACCCAGTACTTC. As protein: CASSPSLVSETQYF.

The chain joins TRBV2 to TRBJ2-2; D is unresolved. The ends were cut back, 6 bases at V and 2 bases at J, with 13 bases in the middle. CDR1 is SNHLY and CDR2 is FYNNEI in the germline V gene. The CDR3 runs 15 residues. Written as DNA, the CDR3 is TGTGCCAGCAGCTCCCCGATGGGAAACACCGGGGAGCTGTTTTTT. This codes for CASSSPMGNTGELFF.

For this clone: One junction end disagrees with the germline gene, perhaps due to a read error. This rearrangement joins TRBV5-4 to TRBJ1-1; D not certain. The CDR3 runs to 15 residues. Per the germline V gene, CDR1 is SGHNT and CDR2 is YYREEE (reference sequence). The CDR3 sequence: CASSQDKVRNTEAFF. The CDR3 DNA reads TGCGCCAGCAGCCAAGATAAGGTCAGGAACACTGAAGCTTTCTTT.

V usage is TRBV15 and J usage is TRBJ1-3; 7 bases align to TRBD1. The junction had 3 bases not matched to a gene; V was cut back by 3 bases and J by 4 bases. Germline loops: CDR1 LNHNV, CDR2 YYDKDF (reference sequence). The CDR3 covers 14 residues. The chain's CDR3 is CATSSTGAGNTIYF. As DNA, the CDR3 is TGTGCCACCAGCAGTACAGGGGCCGGAAACACCATATATTTT.

The CDR3 DNA reads TGCAGCGTTGCATGGTCGGAGGGGGATACGGGTCGGACTGAAGCTTTCTTT. Its protein is CSVAWSEGDTGRTEAFF. The V and J genes are TRBV29-1 and TRBJ1-1; maybe TRBD1 (6 bases). V lost 4 bases to trimming and J lost 5 bases, with 26 bases between them. This CDR3 is 17 amino acids long. The germline CDR1 and CDR2 sequences are SQVTM and ANQGSEA.

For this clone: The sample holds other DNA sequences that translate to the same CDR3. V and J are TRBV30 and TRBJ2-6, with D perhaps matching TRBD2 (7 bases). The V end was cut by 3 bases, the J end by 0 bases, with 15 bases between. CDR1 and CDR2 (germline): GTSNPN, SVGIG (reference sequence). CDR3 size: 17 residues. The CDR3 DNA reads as TGTGCCTGGAGAGGGGGGGGAGGGACCTCTGGGGCCAACGTCCTGACTTTC. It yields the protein CAWRGGGGTSGANVLTF.

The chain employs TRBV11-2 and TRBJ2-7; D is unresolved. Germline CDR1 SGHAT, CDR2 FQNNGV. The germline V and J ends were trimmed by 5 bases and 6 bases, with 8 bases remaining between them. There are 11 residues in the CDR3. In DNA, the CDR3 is TGTGCCAGCAGCCCCCTTCTCGAGCAGTACTTC. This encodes CASSPLLEQYF. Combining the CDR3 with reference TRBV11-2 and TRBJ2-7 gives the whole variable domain EAGVAQSPRYKIIEKRQSVAFWCNPISGHATLYWYQQILGQGPKLLIQFQNNGVVDDSQLPKDRFSAERLKGVDSTLKIQPAKLEDSAVYLCASSPLLEQYFGPGTRLTVT.

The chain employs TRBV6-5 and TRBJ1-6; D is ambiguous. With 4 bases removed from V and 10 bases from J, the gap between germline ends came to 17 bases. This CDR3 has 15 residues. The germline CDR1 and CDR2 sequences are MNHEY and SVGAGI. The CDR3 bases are TGTGCCAGCAGTTCGGCAGGACGGGTCTTCTCACCCCTCCACTTT. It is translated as CASSSAGRVFSPLHF.

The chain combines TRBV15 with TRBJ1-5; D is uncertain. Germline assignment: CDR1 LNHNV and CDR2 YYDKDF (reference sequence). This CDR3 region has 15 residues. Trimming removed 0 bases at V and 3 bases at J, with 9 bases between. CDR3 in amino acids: CATSRDVVINQPQHF. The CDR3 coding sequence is TGTGCCACCAGCAGAGATGTAGTGATCAATCAGCCCCAGCATTTT.

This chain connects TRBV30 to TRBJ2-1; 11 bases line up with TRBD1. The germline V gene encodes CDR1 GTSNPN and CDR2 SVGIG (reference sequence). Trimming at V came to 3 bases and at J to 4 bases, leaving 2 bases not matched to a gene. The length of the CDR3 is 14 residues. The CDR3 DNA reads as TGTGCCTGGAGCCGGGACAGGGGGTACAATGAGCAGTTCTTC. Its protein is CAWSRDRGYNEQFF.

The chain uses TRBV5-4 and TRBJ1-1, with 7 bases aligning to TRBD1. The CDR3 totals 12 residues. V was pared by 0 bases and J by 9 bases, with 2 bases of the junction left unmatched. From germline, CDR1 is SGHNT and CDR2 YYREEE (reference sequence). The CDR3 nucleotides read TGTGCCAGCAGCTTGGAGACAGGGAAAGCTTTCTTT. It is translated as CASSLETGKAFF.

Written as DNA, the CDR3 is TGTGCCAGCAGTGAAGCGTTGGTAAGGCGGGAGGGCACAGATACGCAGTATTTT. It encodes CASSEALVRREGTDTQYF. This rearrangement joins TRBV6-1 to TRBJ2-3, with 8 nucleotides matching TRBD2. Germline loops: CDR1 MNHNS, CDR2 SASEGT. V trimming: 0 bases; J trimming: 1 base; junction bases outside the gene matches: 9. The CDR3 totals 18 residues.

The CDR3, as DNA: TGTGCCATCAGTGTGGAATATCTGGAGACCCAGTACTTC. Residues: CAISVEYLETQYF. V gene TRBV10-3 combines with J gene TRBJ2-5; D ambiguous. This CDR3 is 13 amino acids long. Trimming removed 4 bases from V and 5 bases from J, with 11 bases in between. CDR1 is ENHRY and CDR2 is SYGVKD in the germline V gene.

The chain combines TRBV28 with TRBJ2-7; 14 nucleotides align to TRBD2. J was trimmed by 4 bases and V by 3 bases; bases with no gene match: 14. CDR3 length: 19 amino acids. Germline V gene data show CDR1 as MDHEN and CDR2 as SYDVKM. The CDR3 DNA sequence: TGTGCCAGCAGTTTCGGACTAGCGGGGGGACCGCGGAATAAATACGAGCAGTACTTC. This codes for CASSFGLAGGPRNKYEQYF. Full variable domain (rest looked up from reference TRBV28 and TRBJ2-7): DVKVTQSSRYLVKRTGEKVFLECVQDMDHENMFWYRQDPGLGLRLIYFSYDVKMKEKGDIPEGYSVSREKKERFSLILESASTNQTSMYLCASSFGLAGGPRNKYEQYFGPGTRLTVT.